This T cell receptor beta chain was sequenced during a study of blood T cell repertoires in COVID-19 (dated by TCRdb to the early 2020s). Study-wide context: Collaborator samples came from the United States, Italy and Spain and covered acute and convalescent phases of COVID-19. A de-identified subject ID, COVID-19 status, age in years and sex were almost always included in the sample metadata. The material from the prospective study consisted of cDNA or gDNA derived from T cells, B-cell-depleted T cells, or PBMCs. A freely available public database, intended as a resource for researchers studying the immune response to SARS-CoV-2, is where the repertoires were released. Where available, HLA class I and class II types were taken from metadata supplied by the sample provider and were not determined by assay-based typing. Subjects who had been exposed to COVID-19, were actively infected with it, or had recovered from it provided the deeply sampled blood TCRbeta repertoires that made up the dataset. Samples came from the ongoing ImmuneRACE study (first 160 participants) plus 1,254 subjects from 6 global collaborators.

Participants in the prospective study were aged 18 to 89 years, lived in 24 United States geographic areas, and enrolled through a virtual design. In the prospective study, participants were assigned to cohorts based on the clinical history participants reported in a screening survey and a study questionnaire. For ImmuneRACE Cohort 3, a participant was defined as recovered based on two consecutive negative NP/OP PCR tests, clearance by a healthcare professional, or resolution of symptoms. Each participant in the prospective study had whole blood, serum and a nasopharyngeal or oropharyngeal swab collected by mobile phlebotomists. Prospective study participants could optionally give additional blood draws and questionnaires over a 2-month period. Before DNA extraction, prospective study blood samples were shipped either frozen or at room temperature. TCRbeta CDR3 regions were amplified from genomic DNA by means of the immunoSEQ Assay, a bias-controlled multiplex PCR. Per the authors' processing: Nucleated cell counts per sample were estimated from amplification of reference gene primers within the assay. To quantify the absolute abundance of each unique TCRbeta CDR3 rearrangement, sequence reads were collapsed and filtered. For each sample, productive Simpson clonality was calculated as the square root of Simpson's diversity index over productive rearrangements. TCRdb provides this immuneACCESS table in a form limited to in-frame rearrangements. Some clones are lacking; in checked studies, under half of them reflect an unresolved V gene, and why the rest are absent is not known. V, J and clone size derive from that table, while D and trimming were established from the DNA sequence. The sample records a few hundred thousand clones, 70% to 90% of which are singletons. Clones ranked in the top ten supply under 6% of the sample.

CDR1 and CDR2 are read off the germline V gene (reference sequence) as LNHDA and SQIVND. Its CDR3 holds 17 amino acids, cysteine through phenylalanine. Of the read, only the CDR3 DNA is kept; its 51 bases are in frame from base 1. V loses 9 bases at its end and J loses 4 bases; junction bases beyond the gene matches: 16. Paper-wide results and their limitations: How much clinical and demographic metadata was included differed by source and by participant, and the metadata was provided uncurated.

Worth noting for this clone: This clone's antigen is unknown. Per-base quality was not reported, and no clone a single base away is much larger than it.

Recombination joined TRBV19 with TRBJ1-2, and TRBD1 matches 11 of the central bases. The sequence was obtained from a woman in her 30s who had recovered from COVID-19. The material sequenced was PBMCs or T cells enriched from blood (not recorded which). In nucleotide form, the sequence is TGTGCCAGCACCGGAGGGACAGGGGGAGGGAGTGGCTATGGCTACACCTTC. Translated, this is CASTGGTGGGSGYGYTF.